This T cell receptor beta chain was captured in a study of T cells in Graves' hyperthyroidism and ophthalmopathy. Points on this clonotype: Antigen specificity is unknown.

TCR beta CDR3 regions were amplified from RNA. Researchers ran a first-round RT-PCR on the TCR CDR3 using the HTBI primer set. MiXCR, applied by TCRdb to the multiplex PCR reads, yields one record per CDR3 protein. This sample has around 400,000 distinct CDR3 sequences, with about 25% found just once. The CDR3 has 14 residues. Trimming left V 5 bases short and J 1 base short, with 12 bases between. CDR1 and CDR2 (germline): KGHSH, LQKENI. Study results and caveats: In the blood, most expanded thyroid clonotypes above 0.001 appeared as well.

Recently diagnosed hyperthyroidism of less than 2 months' duration affected patients aged 18 to 65. Reasons for excluding patients were uncontrolled infection, other autoimmune disease, pregnancy or lactation. The clonotype was recovered from a man aged 50-59 years with Graves' hyperthyroidism. Sequencing was done on a sample of blood. The V and J genes are TRBV18 and TRBJ2-7, with D perhaps matching TRBD1 (5 bases). The DNA of the CDR3 is TGTGCCAGCTCATTTGACAGAAATTCCTACGAGCAGTACTTC. Translating it yields CASSFDRNSYEQYF.